This T cell receptor (beta chain) emerged from a study of blood T cells in healthy people across ages. This clonotype was seen a handful of times. Isolated per sample were at least 7 million PBMCs. The use of a sample-barcoded 5' primer and a J-beta primer mix characterized a second PCR of about 7 to 12 cycles. TCRdb independently ran MiXCR on the 5' RACE reads; one entry per CDR3 protein. The sample lists about 1.5 million distinct CDR3 sequences, about 40% occurring once. Sequencing used blood. The receptor was derived from a woman under 30 in good health.

Written as DNA, the CDR3 is TGTGCCAGCAGCCAAGAGTCGGACCGATATAATTCACCCCTCCACTTT. It yields the protein CASSQESDRYNSPLHF. The J gene is TRBJ1-6, the V gene TRBV3-1; D gene ambiguous. The germline V gene encodes CDR1 LGHDT and CDR2 YNNKEL (reference sequence). The CDR3 spans 16 residues. V shed 0 bases and J shed 4 bases, with 10 bases lying between them.